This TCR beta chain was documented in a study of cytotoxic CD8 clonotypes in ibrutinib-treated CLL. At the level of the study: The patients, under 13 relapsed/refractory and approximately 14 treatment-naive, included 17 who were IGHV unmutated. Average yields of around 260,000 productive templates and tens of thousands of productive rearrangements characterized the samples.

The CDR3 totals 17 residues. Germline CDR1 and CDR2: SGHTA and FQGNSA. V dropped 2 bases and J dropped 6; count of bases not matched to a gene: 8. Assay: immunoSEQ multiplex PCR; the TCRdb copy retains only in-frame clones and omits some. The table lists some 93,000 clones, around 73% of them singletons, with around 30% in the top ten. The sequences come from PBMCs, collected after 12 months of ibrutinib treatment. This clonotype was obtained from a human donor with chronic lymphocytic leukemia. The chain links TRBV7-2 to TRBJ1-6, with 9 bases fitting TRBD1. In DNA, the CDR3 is TGTGCCAGCAGCTTAAGGGTCCCGGGACAGGGTAATTCACCCCTCCACTTT. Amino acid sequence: CASSLRVPGQGNSPLHF.